This T cell receptor beta chain comes out of a study of blood T cell repertoires in COVID-19 (dated by TCRdb to the early 2020s). In terms of the full investigation: The collaborator samples originated in the United States, Italy and Spain and spanned the acute and convalescent phases of COVID-19. Where available, HLA class I and class II types were taken from metadata supplied by the sample provider and were not determined by assay-based typing. The material from the prospective study consisted of cDNA or gDNA derived from T cells, B-cell-depleted T cells, or PBMCs. The sample metadata nearly always contained a de-identified subject ID, COVID-19 status, age in years and sex. The repertoires were released in a freely available public database intended as a resource for research on the immune response to SARS-CoV-2. Samples were obtained from the ongoing ImmuneRACE study (first 160 participants) and from about 1,300 subjects provided by 6 global collaborators. Subjects who had been exposed to COVID-19, were actively infected with it, or had recovered from it provided the deeply sampled blood TCRbeta repertoires that made up the dataset. Study-wide conclusions, independent of this receptor: The quantity of clinical and demographic metadata differed by source and by participant and was supplied without curation.

TCRbeta CDR3 regions were amplified from genomic DNA by means of the immunoSEQ Assay, a bias-controlled multiplex PCR. As for the authors' bioinformatics: The number of nucleated cells in each sample was estimated from the amplification of reference gene primers within the assay. Sequence reads were collapsed and filtered to measure the absolute abundance of every unique TCRbeta CDR3 rearrangement. For each sample, productive Simpson clonality was calculated by taking the square root of Simpson's diversity index across productive rearrangements. Not all clones reach the TCRdb copy of this immuneACCESS table, which keeps in-frame sequences only. Checked studies attribute under half of the gap to unresolved V genes and leave the rest unexplained. From that table come the V and J calls and clone size; the DNA was used to work out D and trimming. This sample comprises 200,000 to 250,000 clones, over 65% of them detected only once. About 3.4% of the sample goes to the ten largest clones.

This clone was counted a single time. Its recognized antigen is unknown. No much larger clone exists at a distance of one base, and base qualities are not known. In the prospective study, participants were about 18 to 89 years old, resided in about two dozen geographic areas of the United States, and were enrolled through a virtual design. In the prospective study, participants were assigned to cohorts based on the clinical history participants reported in a screening survey and a study questionnaire. Recovered participants in ImmuneRACE Cohort 3 were defined as having two consecutive negative NP/OP PCR tests, clearance from a healthcare professional, or resolution of symptoms. Mobile phlebotomists in the prospective study collected whole blood, serum and a nasopharyngeal or oropharyngeal swab from every participant. Over a roughly 2-month period, participants in the prospective study had the option of providing additional blood draws and questionnaires. Before DNA extraction, prospective study blood samples were shipped either frozen or at room temperature.

The junction shows trimming of 8 bases on V and 0 bases on J, plus 5 bases between the germline ends. Taken from cysteine to phenylalanine, the CDR3 has 12 residues. The only DNA kept is the CDR3, 36 bases in frame from the first base. The TCR comes from a woman in her fifties or sixties who had recovered from COVID-19. The chain is encoded by TRBV12-3 or TRBV12-4 joined to TRBJ1-3; TRBD1 might be the D gene, on 5 matching bases. The sequencing sample was made of PBMCs or T cells enriched from blood (not recorded which). The CDR3 region reads CASGASGNTIYF. The nucleotide sequence is given as TGTGCCAGCGGGGCCTCTGGAAACACCATATATTTT.